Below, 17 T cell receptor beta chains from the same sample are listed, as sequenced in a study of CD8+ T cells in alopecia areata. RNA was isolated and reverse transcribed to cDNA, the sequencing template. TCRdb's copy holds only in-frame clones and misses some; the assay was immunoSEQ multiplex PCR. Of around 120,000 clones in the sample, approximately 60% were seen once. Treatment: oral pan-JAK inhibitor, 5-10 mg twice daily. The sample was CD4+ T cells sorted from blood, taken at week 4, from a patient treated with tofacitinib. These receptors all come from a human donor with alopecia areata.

CDR3 in amino acids: CASSLVVRGKSEQFF. CDR3 bases: TGTGCCAGCAGCTTAGTTGTCAGGGGGAAGAGTGAGCAGTTCTTC. The V and J genes are TRBV7-6 and TRBJ2-1; 7 nucleotides align to TRBD1. Germline lookup yields CDR1 SGHVS and CDR2 FNYEAQ. The CDR3 spans 15 residues. Germline trimming cut 1 base from V and 9 bases from J; bases unmatched to any gene: 9. The full variable domain, completed using reference TRBV7-6 and TRBJ2-1, is GAGVSQSPRYKVTKRGQDVALRCDPISGHVSLYWYRQALGQGPEFLTYFNYEAQQDKSGLPNDRFSAERPEGSISTLTIQRTEQRDSAMYRCASSLVVRGKSEQFFGPGTRLTVL.

In nucleotides, the CDR3 is TGTGCCAGCAGCAGAAAGGGACACCCACTGAACACTGAAGCTTTCTTT. Encoded protein: CASSRKGHPLNTEAFF. The genes are TRBV21-1 and TRBJ1-1; TRBD1, the table's D call, was not compared with the DNA. TRBV21-1 corresponds to a pseudogene. This CDR3 is built from 16 residues.

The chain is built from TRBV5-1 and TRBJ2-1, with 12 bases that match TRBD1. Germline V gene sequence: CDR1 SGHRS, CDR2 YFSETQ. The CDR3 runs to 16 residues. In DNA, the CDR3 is TGCTCCCCCAAGGGGACAGGGGGCGTTTACTACAATGAGCAGTTCTTC. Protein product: CSPKGTGGVYYNEQFF.

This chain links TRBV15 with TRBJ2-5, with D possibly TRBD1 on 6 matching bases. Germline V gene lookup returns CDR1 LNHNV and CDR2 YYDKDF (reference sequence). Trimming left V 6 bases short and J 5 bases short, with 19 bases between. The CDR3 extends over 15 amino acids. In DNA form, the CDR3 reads TGTGCCACCAGTCTTGGGGGCTCTAGTTTGGAGACCCAGTACTTC. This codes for CATSLGGSSLETQYF.

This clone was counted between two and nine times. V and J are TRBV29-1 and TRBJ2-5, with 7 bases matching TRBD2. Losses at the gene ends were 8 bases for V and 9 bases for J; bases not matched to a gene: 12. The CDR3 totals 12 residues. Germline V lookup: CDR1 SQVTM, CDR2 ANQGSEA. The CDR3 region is CSPWTRNGAQYF. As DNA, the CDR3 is TGCAGCCCATGGACTAGGAACGGGGCCCAGTACTTC.

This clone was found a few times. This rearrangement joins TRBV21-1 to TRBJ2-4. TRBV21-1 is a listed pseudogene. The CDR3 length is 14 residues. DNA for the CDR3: TGTGCCAGCAGCACAGCGGAGAGGGGTGACATTCAGTACTTC. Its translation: CASSTAERGDIQYF.

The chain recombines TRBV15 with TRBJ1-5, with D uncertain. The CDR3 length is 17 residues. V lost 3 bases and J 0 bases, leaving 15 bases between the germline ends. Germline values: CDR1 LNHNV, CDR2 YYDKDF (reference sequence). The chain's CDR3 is CATSSGLGGHSNQPQHF. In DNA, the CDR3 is TGTGCCACCAGCAGTGGGTTGGGAGGCCATAGCAATCAGCCCCAGCATTTT.

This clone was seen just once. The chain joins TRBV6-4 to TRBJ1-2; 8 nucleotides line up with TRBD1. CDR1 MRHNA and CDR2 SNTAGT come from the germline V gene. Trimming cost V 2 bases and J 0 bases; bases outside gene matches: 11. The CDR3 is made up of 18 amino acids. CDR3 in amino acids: CASSDLDRARGANYGYTF. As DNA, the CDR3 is TGTGCCAGCAGTGACCTGGACAGGGCCCGGGGGGCTAACTATGGCTACACCTTC.

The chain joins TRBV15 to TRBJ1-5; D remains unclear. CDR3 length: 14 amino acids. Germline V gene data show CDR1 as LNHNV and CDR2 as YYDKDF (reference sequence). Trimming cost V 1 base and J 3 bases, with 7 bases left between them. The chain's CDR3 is CATSRATINQPQHF. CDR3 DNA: TGTGCCACCAGCAGAGCGACGATCAATCAGCCCCAGCATTTT.

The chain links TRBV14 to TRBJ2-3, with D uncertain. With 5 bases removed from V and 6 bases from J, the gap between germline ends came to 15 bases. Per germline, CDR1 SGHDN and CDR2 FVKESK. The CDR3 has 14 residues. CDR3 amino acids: CASSKISVGDTQYF. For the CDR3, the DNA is TGTGCCAGCAGCAAGATCAGCGTCGGGGATACGCAGTATTTT.

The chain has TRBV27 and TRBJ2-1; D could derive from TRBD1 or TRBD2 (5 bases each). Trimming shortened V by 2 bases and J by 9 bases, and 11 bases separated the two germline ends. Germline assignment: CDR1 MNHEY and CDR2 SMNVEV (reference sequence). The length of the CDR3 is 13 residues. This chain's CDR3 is CASSLDFGGEQFF. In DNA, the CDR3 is TGTGCCAGCAGTTTAGATTTTGGGGGTGAGCAGTTCTTC.

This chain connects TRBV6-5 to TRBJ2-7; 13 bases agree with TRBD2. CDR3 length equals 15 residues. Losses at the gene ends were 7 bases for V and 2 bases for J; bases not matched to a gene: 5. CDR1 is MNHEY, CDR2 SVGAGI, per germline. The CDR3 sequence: CASTTTSGRAYEQYF. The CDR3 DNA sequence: TGTGCCAGCACCACAACTAGCGGGAGGGCCTACGAGCAGTACTTC.

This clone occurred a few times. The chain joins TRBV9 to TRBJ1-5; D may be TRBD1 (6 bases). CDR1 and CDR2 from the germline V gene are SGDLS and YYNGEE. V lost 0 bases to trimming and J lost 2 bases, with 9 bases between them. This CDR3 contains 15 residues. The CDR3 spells CASSVDAGGNQPQHF. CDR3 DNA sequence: TGTGCCAGCAGCGTAGATGCAGGGGGCAATCAGCCCCAGCATTTT.

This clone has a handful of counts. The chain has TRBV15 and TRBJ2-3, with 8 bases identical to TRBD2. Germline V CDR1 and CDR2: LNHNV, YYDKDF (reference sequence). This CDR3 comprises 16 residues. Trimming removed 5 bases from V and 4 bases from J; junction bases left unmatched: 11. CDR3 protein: CATSDRSGIWSDTQYF. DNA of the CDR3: TGTGCCACCAGCGACCGTAGCGGGATTTGGTCAGATACGCAGTATTTT. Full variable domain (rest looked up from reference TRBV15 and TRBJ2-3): DAMVIQNPRYQVTQFGKPVTLSCSQTLNHNVMYWYQQKSSQAPKLLFHYYDKDFNNEADTPDNFQSRRPNTSFCFLDIRSPGLGDTAMYLCATSDRSGIWSDTQYFGPGTRLTVL.

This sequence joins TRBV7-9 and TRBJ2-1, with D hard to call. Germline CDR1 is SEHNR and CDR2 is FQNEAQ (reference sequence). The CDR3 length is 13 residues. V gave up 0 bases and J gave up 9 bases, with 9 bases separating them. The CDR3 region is CASSLALVAEQFF. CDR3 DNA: TGTGCCAGCAGCTTAGCCTTGGTCGCTGAGCAGTTCTTC.

CDR3 nucleotides: TGTGCCTGGAAGGTTAGACAGAGATCTTATGGCTACACCTTC. It translates to CAWKVRQRSYGYTF. This chain joins TRBV30 and TRBJ1-2; TRBD1 might be the D (5 bases). This CDR3 is built from 14 residues. Germline CDR1 GTSNPN, CDR2 SVGIG (reference sequence). Trimming removed 4 bases at V and 5 bases at J, with 17 bases between.

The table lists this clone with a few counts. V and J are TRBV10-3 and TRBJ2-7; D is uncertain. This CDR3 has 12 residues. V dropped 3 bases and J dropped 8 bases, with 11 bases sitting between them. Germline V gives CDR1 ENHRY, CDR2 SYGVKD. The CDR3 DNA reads TGTGCCATCAGTGACCTCTCCTTGAAGCAGTACTTC. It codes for CAISDLSLKQYF.